A single TCR beta chain is shown here with its context. Its antigen remains unidentified. PCR was performed using 60 Vbeta and 13 Jbeta primers. Method: immunoSEQ multiplex PCR; TCRdb's copy keeps in-frame clones and lacks some. The data contain more than 80,000 clones, around four fifths of them singletons. Trimming at V came to 7 bases and at J to 1 base, leaving 10 bases not matched to a gene. Germline CDR1 reads SGHTA; CDR2 reads FQGNSA. The CDR3 covers 18 residues. This sample was included in a study of cytomegalovirus exposure and HLA in healthy donors. Study observations and caveats: Later work showed greater clonal expansion in HLA-associated TCR beta chains than in equally common others.

The V gene is TRBV7-2, the J gene TRBJ2-7; 16 bases fit TRBD2. The TCR comes from a female donor in good health and CMV-seropositive. The sequencing input was PBMCs. The CDR3 loop reads CASMAPGLAGGRSYEQYF. In nucleotides, the CDR3 is TGTGCCAGCATGGCCCCGGGACTAGCGGGGGGGCGTTCCTACGAGCAGTACTTC.